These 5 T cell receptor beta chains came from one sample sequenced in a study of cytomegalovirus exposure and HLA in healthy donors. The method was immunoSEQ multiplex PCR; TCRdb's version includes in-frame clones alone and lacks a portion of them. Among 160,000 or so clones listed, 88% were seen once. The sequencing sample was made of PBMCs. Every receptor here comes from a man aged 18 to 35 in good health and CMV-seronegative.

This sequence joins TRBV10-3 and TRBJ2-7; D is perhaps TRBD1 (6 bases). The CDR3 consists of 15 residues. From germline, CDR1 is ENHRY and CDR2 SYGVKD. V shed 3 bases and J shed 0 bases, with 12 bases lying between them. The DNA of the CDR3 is TGTGCCATCAGTGATGGGGGCGAAAGCTCCTACGAGCAGTACGTC. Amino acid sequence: CAISDGGESSYEQYV.

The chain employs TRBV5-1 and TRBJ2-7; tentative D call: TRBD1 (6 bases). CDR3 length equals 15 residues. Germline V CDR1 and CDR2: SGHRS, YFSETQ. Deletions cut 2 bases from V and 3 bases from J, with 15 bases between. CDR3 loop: CASSLISGVLYEQYV. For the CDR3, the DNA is TGCGCCAGCAGCTTAATCTCAGGGGTCCTCTACGAGCAGTACGTC.

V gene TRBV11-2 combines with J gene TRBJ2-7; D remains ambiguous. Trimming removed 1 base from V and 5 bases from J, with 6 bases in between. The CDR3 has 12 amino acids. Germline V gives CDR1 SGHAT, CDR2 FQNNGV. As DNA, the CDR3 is TGTGCCAGCAGCTTAGGTAGAGACGAGCAGTACTTC. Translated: CASSLGRDEQYF.

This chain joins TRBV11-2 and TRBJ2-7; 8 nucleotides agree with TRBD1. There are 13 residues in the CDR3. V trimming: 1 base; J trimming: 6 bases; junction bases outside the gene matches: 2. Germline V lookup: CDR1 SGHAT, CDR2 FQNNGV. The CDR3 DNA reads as TGTGCCAGCAGCTTAGCAGGGGGCGGCGAGCAGTACGTC. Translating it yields CASSLAGGGEQYV.

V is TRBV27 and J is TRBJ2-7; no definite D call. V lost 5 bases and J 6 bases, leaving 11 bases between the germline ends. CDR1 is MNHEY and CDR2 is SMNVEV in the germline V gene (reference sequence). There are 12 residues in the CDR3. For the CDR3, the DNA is TGTGCCAGCAGTCTCCCGGGTGGCGAGCAGTACTTC. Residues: CASSLPGGEQYF.